One and the same sample provided the 12 T cell receptor beta chains below, sequenced in a study of beta chain features in type 1 diabetes. The study, taken as a whole, reports: Among all four CD4+ subsets, Type 1 diabetes patients had TCRB CDR3s that were moderately but significantly shorter.

These receptors lack a known antigen. Expressed TCRB transcripts were sequenced after all isolated RNA was converted to cDNA. Sequencing was performed with immunoSEQ multiplex PCR; in TCRdb, only in-frame clones are kept and a portion is missing. The sample gives approximately 600,000 clones, around 11% of which show up once; 0.095% to 0.15% is in the top ten. The sequenced sample consisted of naive CD4+ T cells from blood. The receptors come from a man between 25 and 39 years old with type 1 diabetes.

The chain couples TRBV7-2 to TRBJ2-5; 12 positions match TRBD2. V shed 5 bases, J shed 3 bases, and the junction held 7 bases outside the gene matches. The CDR3 extends over 16 amino acids. CDR1 and CDR2 (germline): SGHTA, FQGNSA. The CDR3 reads CASSKLAGGLKETQYF. The CDR3 DNA sequence: TGTGCCAGCAGCAAACTAGCGGGGGGCCTAAAAGAGACCCAGTACTTC.

The chain couples TRBV19 to TRBJ2-3; 8 bases are a match to TRBD2. The CDR3 has 13 amino acids. Looked up from germline, CDR1 is LNHDA and CDR2 is SQIVND (reference sequence). Losses at the gene ends were 9 bases for V and 3 bases for J; bases not matched to a gene: 5. CDR3: CASNSGMTDTQYF. The CDR3 DNA sequence: TGTGCCAGCAATAGCGGGATGACAGATACGCAGTATTTT.

This clone turned up a few times. V and J are TRBV30 and TRBJ1-3; no clear D. V was cut by 0 bases and J by 4 bases, with 4 bases left in between. CDR3 length equals 12 residues. Germline V gives CDR1 GTSNPN, CDR2 SVGIG (reference sequence). CDR3 protein: CAWSVMGNTIYF. CDR3 nucleotide sequence: TGTGCCTGGAGTGTAATGGGAAACACCATATATTTT. The complete variable domain, with remaining parts taken from reference TRBV30 and TRBJ1-3, reads SQTIHQWPATLVQPVGSPLSLECTVEGTSNPNLYWYRQAAGRGLQLLFYSVGIGQISSEVPQNLSASRPQDRQFILSSKKLLLSDSGFYLCAWSVMGNTIYFGEGSWLTVV.

This clone was detected a few times. The rearrangement joins TRBV15 to TRBJ2-2; unclear D gene. Looked up from germline, CDR1 is LNHNV and CDR2 is YYDKDF (reference sequence). V gave up 0 bases and J gave up 6 bases, with 11 bases separating them. This CDR3 has 15 residues. CDR3 DNA: TGTGCCACCAGCAGAGATAATTTGGTGGCCGGGGAGCTGTTTTTT. Translated, it gives CATSRDNLVAGELFF.

The V gene is TRBV5-6, the J gene TRBJ2-7, with a tentative D call TRBD1 (6 bases). The CDR3 has 15 amino acids. With 0 bases removed from V and 5 bases from J, the gap between germline ends came to 15 bases. The germline gives CDR1 SGHDT, CDR2 YYEEEE. CDR3 DNA sequence: TGTGCCAGCAGCTTGGAAAACAGGGTGAAGGACGAGCAGTACTTC. Translated, it gives CASSLENRVKDEQYF. The full variable domain, in which reference TRBV5-6 and TRBJ2-7 provide the parts outside the CDR3, is DAGVTQSPTHLIKTRGQQVTLRCSPKSGHDTVSWYQQALGQGPQFIFQYYEEEERQRGNFPDRFSGHQFPNYSSELNVNALLLGDSALYLCASSLENRVKDEQYFGPGTRLTVT.

This clone has just a few counts. This chain joins TRBV25-1 and TRBJ1-5, with 10 bases that match TRBD1. The V and J ends lost 4 bases and 3 bases, in that order; junction bases with no gene match: 6. Germline V CDR1 and CDR2: MGHDK, SYGVNS. The CDR3 consists of 16 residues. The CDR3 bases are TGTGCCAGCAGTGGGCGGACAGGGGGTGTCAATCAGCCCCAGCATTTT. Translated: CASSGRTGGVNQPQHF. Full variable domain (rest looked up from reference TRBV25-1 and TRBJ1-5): EADIYQTPRYLVIGTGKKITLECSQTMGHDKMYWYQQDPGMELHLIHYSYGVNSTEKGDLSSESTVSRIRTEHFPLTLESARPSHTSQYLCASSGRTGGVNQPQHFGDGTRLSIL.

This clone was counted only a few times. The rearrangement uses TRBV27 and TRBJ1-6; TRBD1 matches 7 bases. Germline V gives CDR1 MNHEY, CDR2 SMNVEV (reference sequence). The CDR3 is made up of 14 amino acids. After removal of 5 bases from V and 10 bases from J, the junction contained 8 bases not matched to a gene. The CDR3 DNA sequence: TGTGCCAGCAGTCTTGAGACAGGGAACTCACCCCTCCACTTT. Its translation: CASSLETGNSPLHF.

The chain uses TRBV20-1 and TRBJ1-2; D not certain. The CDR3 is made up of 11 amino acids. V was clipped by 6 bases and J by 6 bases, with 11 bases between them. Germline V CDR1 and CDR2: DFQATT, SNEGSKA (reference sequence). CDR3 loop: CSALGSDGYTF. The CDR3, as DNA: TGCAGTGCCCTGGGATCGGATGGCTACACCTTC.

The J gene is TRBJ1-6, the V gene TRBV7-9, with no clear D. This CDR3 has 13 amino acids. Germline assignment: CDR1 SEHNR and CDR2 FQNEAQ (reference sequence). V lost 6 bases and J lost 7, with 10 bases in between. CDR3 nucleotides: TGTGCCAGCAGAACAACCGAAAATTCACCCCTCCACTTT. Translating gives CASRTTENSPLHF.

J is TRBJ2-3 and V is TRBV9; TRBD2 agrees at 7 bases. CDR3 length: 15 amino acids. V lost 2 bases and J lost 0; bases outside the gene matches: 3. Germline V lookup: CDR1 SGDLS, CDR2 YYNGEE. The CDR3 nucleotides are TGTGCCAGCAGCGTGACTAGCACTAGCACAGATACGCAGTATTTT. Translated: CASSVTSTSTDTQYF. The variable domain in full, completed from reference TRBV9 and TRBJ2-3, reads DSGVTQTPKHLITATGQRVTLRCSPRSGDLSVYWYQQSLDQGLQFLIQYYNGEERAKGNILERFSAQQFPDLHSELNLSSLELGDSALYFCASSVTSTSTDTQYFGPGTRLTVL.

V gene TRBV7-2 combines with J gene TRBJ2-5, with D hard to call. Germline V gene sequence: CDR1 SGHTA, CDR2 FQGNSA. The CDR3 runs to 13 residues. V lost 2 bases and J lost 5, with 9 bases in between. Here the CDR3 reads CASSLSPRETQYF. Written as DNA, the CDR3 is TGTGCCAGCAGCTTAAGTCCCCGGGAGACCCAGTACTTC. The variable domain in full, completed from reference TRBV7-2 and TRBJ2-5, reads GAGVSQSPSNKVTEKGKDVELRCDPISGHTALYWYRQSLGQGLEFLIYFQGNSAPDKSGLPSDRFSAERTGGSVSTLTIQRTQQEDSAVYLCASSLSPRETQYFGPGTRLLVL.

Remarks on this clone: One junction end disagrees with the germline gene, perhaps due to a read error. The J gene is TRBJ1-6, the V gene TRBV4-2; no clear D gene. In germline, CDR1 is LGHNA, CDR2 YNFKEQ. The CDR3 is 15 residues long. The CDR3 DNA follows: TGTGCCAGCAGCCAAGATCCTAACGATAAATCACCCCTCCACTTT. This gives the protein CASSQDPNDKSPLHF.